Included here is one T cell receptor beta chain sequence, with context. Its antigen remains unidentified. The sample belongs to a study of cytomegalovirus exposure and HLA in healthy donors. V lost 8 bases, J lost 1 base, and 10 bases stayed unmatched. Germline CDR1 SEHNR, CDR2 FQNEAQ (reference sequence). The CDR3 extends over 15 amino acids. In the PCR, 60 Vbeta and 13 Jbeta primers were used. Clones were read by immunoSEQ multiplex PCR, and TCRdb kept only the in-frame ones, dropping some. The table shows about 82,000 clones, with 70% to 80% occurring only once. Study-wide results and limits: It was in a later analysis that TCR association rates were seen to vary by HLA locus, highest for DRB1 and lowest for HLA-C.

The chain recombines TRBV7-9 with TRBJ1-1; TRBD1 agrees at 7 bases. Sequences were obtained from PBMCs. The sequence was collected from a human donor in good health. CDR3 nucleotides: TGTGCCAGCTTGAGGGGGCGGCACGGGAACACTGAAGCTTTCTTT. Its translation is CASLRGRHGNTEAFF. Filled out from reference TRBV7-9 and TRBJ1-1, the complete variable domain reads DTGVSQNPRHKITKRGQNVTFRCDPISEHNRLYWYRQTLGQGPEFLTYFQNEAQLEKSRLLSDRFSAERPKGSFSTLEIQRTEQGDSAMYLCASLRGRHGNTEAFFGQGTRLTVV.